The 5 T cell receptor beta chains below were found in one sample sequenced in a study of T cells in Graves' hyperthyroidism and ophthalmopathy (dated by TCRdb to between 2018 and 2020). Library preparation employed multiplex PCR. Sequencing was carried out with an Illumina HiSeq 2000. The TCR beta CDR3 regions were amplified from RNA transcripts. A first-round RT-PCR of the TCR CDR3 used the HTBI primer set with the Qiagen OneStep RT-PCR kit. TCRdb passed the public sequencing reads through fastp at Q25 and MiXCR, retaining productive beta sequences. Rows with one shared CDR3 protein collapse into an entry with the most common genes and DNA. This sample has about 840,000 distinct CDR3 sequences in its table, and over 35% of those were observed once. The ten largest clones take up 8.9% of the sample. Sequencing was done on a sample of blood. The receptors originated from a man aged 18 to 29 with Graves' hyperthyroidism.

This clonotype has more than one count but fewer than ten. This rearrangement joins TRBV20-1 to TRBJ1-5; 9 nucleotides line up with TRBD1. CDR3 length: 14 amino acids. V lost 4 bases and J lost 4; bases outside the gene matches: 5. The germline CDR1 and CDR2 sequences are DFQATT and SNEGSKA (reference sequence). This CDR3 reads CSATWDRVNQPQHF. CDR3 sequence (DNA): TGCAGTGCTACCTGGGACAGGGTTAATCAGCCCCAGCATTTT.

Of note for this clonotype: An end of the junction does not agree with germline; a read error may underlie this. This rearrangement joins TRBV10-3 to TRBJ1-5, with D possibly being TRBD1 (5 bases). Per the germline V gene, CDR1 is ENHRY and CDR2 is SYGVKD. The CDR3 sequence is 16 residues long. CDR3 protein: CASSDPGLGNNQPQHF. The DNA for the CDR3 is TGTGCCAGCAGTGATCCGGGGCTGGGAAACAATCAGCCCCAGCATTTT.

This clonotype was counted a few times. The V gene is TRBV2, the J gene TRBJ2-2, with D uncertain. Germline V gives CDR1 SNHLY, CDR2 FYNNEI. V was trimmed by 8 bases and J by 6 bases, leaving 13 bases between them. The CDR3 contains 13 residues. The CDR3 protein is CASRGNPPGELFF. In DNA, the CDR3 is TGTGCCAGCCGTGGTAACCCCCCCGGGGAGCTGTTTTTT.

V is TRBV4-1 and J is TRBJ2-5; 7 nucleotides line up with TRBD2. The CDR3 length is 15 residues. In germline, CDR1 is MGHRA, CDR2 YSYEKL. Trimming at V came to 1 base and at J to 5 bases, leaving 7 bases not matched to a gene. The CDR3 region has the DNA TGCGCCAGCAGCCAAGTCCTTGGGGGGGGGGAGACCCAGTACTTC. Residues: CASSQVLGGGETQYF.

V is TRBV13 and J is TRBJ2-7; no clear D gene. The V end lost 2 bases, the J end lost 6 bases, and 11 bases lay between the germline ends. There are 13 residues in the CDR3. Germline V lookup: CDR1 PRHDT, CDR2 FYEKMQ (reference sequence). The CDR3 region is CASSLTRFGEQYF. The CDR3 DNA follows: TGTGCCAGCAGCTTAACGCGGTTCGGCGAGCAGTACTTC.